Listed here are 30 T cell receptor beta chains from one sample, sequenced in a study of T cell responses to AZD1222 COVID-19 vaccine. Libraries were prepared by immunoSEQ multiplex PCR; TCRdb keeps only in-frame clonotypes and omits some of them. Among approximately 99,000 clones listed, more than 70% were seen once. The sample consisted of peripheral blood, taken on day 0 of AZD1222 vaccination. All receptors derive from an adult in good health.

The V and J genes are TRBV19 and TRBJ1-1, with 7 bases lining up with TRBD1. The germline V gene has CDR1 LNHDA and CDR2 SQIVND (reference sequence). This CDR3 spans 15 amino acids. The trim removed 6 bases at V and 1 base at J, leaving 8 bases unmatched. CDR3 region: CASRVTGAQNTEAFF. The DNA for the CDR3 is TGTGCCAGTAGGGTAACAGGGGCCCAGAACACTGAAGCTTTCTTT.

V and J are TRBV27 and TRBJ1-4, with D possibly being TRBD1 (6 bases). Trimming stripped 4 bases from V and 12 bases from J, with 12 bases between. This CDR3 is built from 12 residues. Germline CDR1 is MNHEY and CDR2 is SMNVEV (reference sequence). This CDR3 reads CASSSTGKELFF. Here the CDR3 DNA reads TGTGCCAGCAGTTCTACAGGGAAAGAACTGTTTTTT.

V gene TRBV5-1 combines with J gene TRBJ1-4; 9 bases match TRBD1. Germline V lookup: CDR1 SGHRS, CDR2 YFSETQ. The CDR3 sequence is 19 residues long. After removal of 4 bases from V and 0 bases from J, the junction contained 13 bases not matched to a gene. The CDR3 reads CASSVAGTGSGATNEKLFF. The CDR3 DNA reads as TGCGCCAGCAGCGTCGCCGGGACAGGGTCGGGGGCAACTAATGAAAAACTGTTTTTT.

This clone was counted only a few times. The chain links TRBV7-9 to TRBJ2-3; 10 bases line up with TRBD2. V shed 4 bases and J 4 bases; nucleotides not matched to a gene: 8. The V gene's germline CDR1 is SEHNR and CDR2 FQNEAQ (reference sequence). The CDR3 totals 16 residues. CDR3 residues: CASSSLSGGASDTQYF. Here the CDR3 DNA reads TGTGCCAGCAGCTCGTTAAGCGGGGGGGCCTCAGATACGCAGTATTTT.

V usage is TRBV6-5 and J usage is TRBJ2-4, with 8 bases identical to TRBD1. The V segment lost 4 bases and the J segment 0 bases; nucleotides outside the gene matches: 5. CDR1 is MNHEY, CDR2 SVGAGI, per germline. This CDR3 region has 16 residues. DNA for the CDR3: TGTGCCAGCAGTTCGAGACAGGGGTTAGCCAAAAACATTCAGTACTTC. As protein: CASSSRQGLAKNIQYF.

This clone was recorded only once. The chain links TRBV7-6 to TRBJ2-2, with 8 bases lining up with TRBD2. V dropped 6 bases and J dropped 5; count of bases not matched to a gene: 5. Germline CDR1 SGHVS, CDR2 FNYEAQ. The CDR3 contains 14 residues. The DNA of the CDR3 is TGTGCCAGCAGTTCTGCGGGGGGTACCGGGGAGCTGTTTTTT. Translation gives CASSSAGGTGELFF.

J is TRBJ1-1 and V is TRBV5-1, with 7 nucleotides matching TRBD1. The CDR3 sequence is 16 residues long. V was pared by 4 bases and J by 1 base, with 10 bases of the junction left unmatched. Germline CDR1 reads SGHRS; CDR2 reads YFSETQ. CDR3 sequence: CASSPTPTGRNTEAFF. The DNA for the CDR3 is TGCGCCAGCAGCCCAACTCCGACAGGGAGGAACACTGAAGCTTTCTTT. Based on the CDR3 plus reference TRBV5-1 and TRBJ1-1, the full variable domain is KAGVTQTPRYLIKTRGQQVTLSCSPISGHRSVSWYQQTPGQGLQFLFEYFSETQRNKGNFPGRFSGRQFSNSRSEMNVSTLELGDSALYLCASSPTPTGRNTEAFFGQGTRLTVV.

The genes are TRBV11-1 and TRBJ1-6, with D tentatively TRBD1 (5 bases). CDR3 length: 14 amino acids. Germline CDR1 and CDR2: SGHAT and FQDESV (reference sequence). Between the trimmed V and J ends, which lost 1 base and 10 bases, there was a span of 11 bases. CDR3 region: CASSLGQGNSPLHF. As DNA, the CDR3 is TGTGCCAGCAGCTTAGGCCAGGGTAACTCACCCCTCCACTTT.

This clone showed up just a few times. The rearrangement links TRBV7-9 to TRBJ2-7; no clear D gene. CDR1 is SEHNR, CDR2 FQNEAQ, per germline (reference sequence). The ends were cut back, 3 bases at V and 4 bases at J, with 10 bases in the middle. There are 13 residues in the CDR3. For the CDR3, the DNA is TGTGCCAGCAGCTTCAGCCAGGCGTACGAGCAGTACTTC. It codes for CASSFSQAYEQYF.

This clone turned up a few times. The junction differs from germline at one of its ends, possibly a read error. This chain joins TRBV6-2 or TRBV6-3 and TRBJ1-2, with no clear D. Germline CDR1 reads MNHEY; CDR2 reads SVGEGT. CDR3 length: 15 residues. The CDR3 DNA sequence: TGTGCCAGCAGTGACTCGAAAACAGCGAACTATGGCTACACCTTC. Translating it yields CASSDSKTANYGYTF.

The gene calls are TRBV3-1 (or the pseudogene TRBV3-2) and TRBJ2-3; 9 bases are a match to TRBD1. Germline V lookup: CDR1 LGHDT, CDR2 YNNKEL (reference sequence). This CDR3 is built from 13 residues. J lost 10 bases, V lost 4 bases, and 6 bases had no gene match. The CDR3 DNA reads as TGTGCCAGCAGCCCAGACACAGGGGGCTCGCAGTATTTT. This translates into CASSPDTGGSQYF.

This chain connects TRBV7-2 to TRBJ2-1; 11 bases match TRBD1. The V segment lost 3 bases and the J segment 0 bases; nucleotides outside the gene matches: 1. The CDR3 loop spans 16 amino acids. From germline, CDR1 is SGHTA and CDR2 FQGNSA. This CDR3 is CASSFGQGASYNEQFF. The CDR3, as DNA: TGTGCCAGCAGCTTTGGACAGGGGGCCTCCTACAATGAGCAGTTCTTC.

DNA of the CDR3: TGTGCCAGCAGCTTGGATCCGAGAGAGACCCAGTACTTC. Translating gives CASSLDPRETQYF. The chain links TRBV3-1 (or the pseudogene TRBV3-2) to TRBJ2-5, with unresolved D. The CDR3 has 13 residues. Germline V gives CDR1 LGHDT, CDR2 YNNKEL (reference sequence). Trimming took 5 bases from V and 4 from J, leaving 11 bases between them.

The chain uses TRBV9 and TRBJ2-7, with unresolved D. V lost 0 bases to trimming and J lost 1 base, with 8 bases between them. Germline CDR1 SGDLS, CDR2 YYNGEE. CDR3 length: 14 amino acids. The CDR3 reads CASSVGSASYEQYF. CDR3 nucleotides: TGTGCCAGCAGCGTAGGGAGCGCGTCCTACGAGCAGTACTTC.

This rearrangement joins TRBV7-8 to TRBJ2-7; a possible D gene is TRBD2 (5 bases). V was pared by 7 bases and J by 5 bases, with 15 bases between. The germline gives CDR1 SGHVS, CDR2 FQNEAQ. This CDR3 spans 13 amino acids. CDR3 DNA: TGTGCCAGCACACAACTAGTGTTCGACGAGCAGTACTTC. Amino acid sequence: CASTQLVFDEQYF.

The J gene is TRBJ2-6, the V gene TRBV28; TRBD2 agrees at 7 bases. Germline assignment: CDR1 MDHEN and CDR2 SYDVKM. This CDR3 is 16 amino acids long. Losses at the gene ends were 5 bases for V and 7 bases for J; bases not matched to a gene: 11. CDR3 in DNA: TGTGCCAGCAGTCCCATCCCGGGGGGTGCCGCCAACGTCCTGACTTTC. Amino acids: CASSPIPGGAANVLTF.

The gene calls are TRBV5-1 and TRBJ2-1, with no clear D. The ends were cut back, 0 bases at V and 2 bases at J, with 6 bases in the middle. Germline V CDR1 and CDR2: SGHRS, YFSETQ. The CDR3 totals 14 residues. CDR3: CASSLAKTYNEQFF. CDR3 nucleotides: TGCGCCAGCAGCTTGGCCAAGACCTACAATGAGCAGTTCTTC.

V is TRBV10-3 and J is TRBJ2-3; 8 bases align to TRBD2. Unmatched junction bases numbered 6, after V lost 11 bases and J lost 5 bases. The CDR3 totals 12 residues. In germline, CDR1 is ENHRY, CDR2 SYGVKD. The CDR3 reads CAVGLAGDTQYF. The CDR3 bases are TGTGCCGTAGGACTAGCTGGAGATACGCAGTATTTT.

The sample holds one count of this clone. This sequence joins TRBV7-2 and TRBJ2-2, with D possibly called TRBD1 or TRBD2 (5 bases each). The CDR3 totals 16 residues. From germline, CDR1 is SGHTA and CDR2 FQGNSA. The ends were cut back, 5 bases at V and 0 bases at J, with 13 bases in the middle. CDR3 sequence: CASSQWGPPNTGELFF. The CDR3 bases are TGTGCCAGCAGCCAGTGGGGACCCCCGAACACCGGGGAGCTGTTTTTT.

This clone was picked up a small number of times. Other nucleotide sequences in the sample specify the same CDR3. The chain joins TRBV9 to TRBJ1-1; 9 bases align to TRBD1. Germline-derived CDR1 and CDR2 are SGDLS and YYNGEE. The CDR3 extends over 13 amino acids. J lost 3 bases, V lost 4 bases, and 1 base had no gene match. CDR3 sequence (DNA): TGTGCCAGCAGCCGACAGGGGGACACTGAAGCTTTCTTT. Encoded protein: CASSRQGDTEAFF.

The chain uses TRBV3-1 (or the pseudogene TRBV3-2) and TRBJ1-5; D remains unclear. Trimming took off 3 bases at V and 5 bases at J, with 11 bases between the two ends. This CDR3 contains 14 residues. Germline CDR1 is LGHDT and CDR2 is YNNKEL (reference sequence). The CDR3 DNA follows: TGTGCCAGCAGCCAGGGTCATTCTGATCAGCCCCAGCATTTT. It codes for CASSQGHSDQPQHF.

The chain uses TRBV5-1 and TRBJ2-3; TRBD1 matches 10 bases. Germline V gives CDR1 SGHRS, CDR2 YFSETQ. The junction had 7 bases not matched to a gene; V was cut back by 4 bases and J by 2 bases. The CDR3 length is 16 residues. The CDR3 nucleotides read TGCGCCAGCAGCACCGCCGGGACAGGGGACACAGATACGCAGTATTTT. This sequence encodes CASSTAGTGDTDTQYF.

The chain carries TRBV4-1 and TRBJ2-7; D could derive from TRBD1 or TRBD2 (5 bases each). Trimming shortened V by 5 bases and J by 6 bases, and 14 bases separated the two germline ends. The CDR3 extends over 13 amino acids. Germline-derived CDR1 and CDR2 are MGHRA and YSYEKL. CDR3 sequence reads: CASSSAPGLEQYF. CDR3 in DNA: TGCGCCAGCAGCTCAGCTCCGGGGCTCGAGCAGTACTTC.

The rearrangement uses TRBV2 and TRBJ2-3; TRBD2 is a possible D gene (6 bases). The CDR3 is 15 amino acids. CDR1 and CDR2 from the germline V gene are SNHLY and FYNNEI. Between the trimmed V and J ends, which lost 2 bases and 0 bases, there was a span of 9 bases. DNA for the CDR3: TGTGCCAGCAGTGAATGGGGACTTAGCACAGATACGCAGTATTTT. Its translation: CASSEWGLSTDTQYF.

This chain connects TRBV7-9 to TRBJ1-2; no clear D. Germline V CDR1 and CDR2: SEHNR, FQNEAQ (reference sequence). There are 13 residues in the CDR3. Trimming stripped 1 base from V and 4 bases from J, with 7 bases between. CDR3 in amino acids: CASSLGSSYGYTF. CDR3 sequence (DNA): TGTGCCAGCAGCTTAGGGTCCAGCTATGGCTACACCTTC.

The gene calls are TRBV28 and TRBJ2-7; TRBD2 matches 8 bases. The CDR3 consists of 15 residues. Germline lookup yields CDR1 MDHEN and CDR2 SYDVKM. J was trimmed by 2 bases and V by 3 bases; bases with no gene match: 6. The CDR3 reads CASSLAPGLAYEQYF. The CDR3, as DNA: TGTGCCAGCAGTTTGGCCCCGGGACTAGCCTACGAGCAGTACTTC.

The table lists this clone with a few counts. V usage is TRBV5-4 and J usage is TRBJ1-1; D is uncertain. Germline V lookup: CDR1 SGHNT, CDR2 YYREEE (reference sequence). The V and J ends lost 4 bases and 5 bases respectively, with 12 bases between them. The CDR3 has 13 amino acids. The DNA for the CDR3 is TGTGCCAGCAGCCTAGAACGCAGGACTGAAGCTTTCTTT. Its translation is CASSLERRTEAFF. Complete variable domain (other parts from reference TRBV5-4 and TRBJ1-1): ETGVTQSPTHLIKTRGQQVTLRCSSQSGHNTVSWYQQALGQGPQFIFQYYREEENGRGNFPPRFSGLQFPNYSSELNVNALELDDSALYLCASSLERRTEAFFGQGTRLTVV.

The genes are TRBV28 and TRBJ1-5; a possible D gene is TRBD1 (5 bases). Per germline, CDR1 MDHEN and CDR2 SYDVKM. V lost 2 bases and J lost 8, with 13 bases in between. The length of the CDR3 is 14 residues. The CDR3 DNA reads as TGTGCCAGCAGTTTACCACAGGCTCGGGAGCCCCAGCATTTT. It specifies CASSLPQAREPQHF.

The chain carries TRBV2 and TRBJ2-1; D is possibly TRBD2 (5 bases). Trimming stripped 2 bases from V and 2 bases from J, with 10 bases between. The CDR3 is 15 residues long. Germline V gene lookup returns CDR1 SNHLY and CDR2 FYNNEI. CDR3 residues: CASSESEGTYNEQFF. The DNA for the CDR3 is TGTGCCAGCAGTGAAAGTGAGGGAACCTACAATGAGCAGTTCTTC.

The J gene is TRBJ1-6, the V gene TRBV7-2, with D possibly being TRBD1 (5 bases). This CDR3 comprises 20 residues. Trimming cost V 0 bases and J 6 bases, with 24 bases left between them. Looked up from germline, CDR1 is SGHTA and CDR2 is FQGNSA. The CDR3 nucleotides read TGTGCCAGCAGCTTAGCCCCTCACGTTGACCACTTCGGGGGTAATTCACCCCTCCACTTT. Its protein product is CASSLAPHVDHFGGNSPLHF.